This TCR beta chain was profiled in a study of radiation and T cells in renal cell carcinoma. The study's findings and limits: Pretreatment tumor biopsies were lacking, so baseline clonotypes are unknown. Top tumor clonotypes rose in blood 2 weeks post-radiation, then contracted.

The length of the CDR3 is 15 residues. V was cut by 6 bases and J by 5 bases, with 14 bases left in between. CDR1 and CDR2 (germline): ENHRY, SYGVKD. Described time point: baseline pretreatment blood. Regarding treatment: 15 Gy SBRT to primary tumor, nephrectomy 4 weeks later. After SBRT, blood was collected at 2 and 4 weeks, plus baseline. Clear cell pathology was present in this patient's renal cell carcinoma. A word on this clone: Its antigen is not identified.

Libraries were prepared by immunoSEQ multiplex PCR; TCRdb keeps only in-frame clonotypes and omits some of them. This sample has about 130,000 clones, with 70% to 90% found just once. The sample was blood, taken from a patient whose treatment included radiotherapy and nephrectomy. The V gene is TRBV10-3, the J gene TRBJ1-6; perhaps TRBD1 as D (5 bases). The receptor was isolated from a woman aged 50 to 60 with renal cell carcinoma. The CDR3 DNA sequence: TGTGCCATCAGAATTAGCGGGACGGATAATTCACCCCTCCACTTT. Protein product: CAIRISGTDNSPLHF.